This TCR beta chain was profiled in a study of blood T cell repertoires in COVID-19. Study information: The United States, Italy and Spain supplied acute and convalescent COVID-19 samples.

The V gene's germline CDR1 is SGHRS and CDR2 YFSETQ. The CDR3 spans 15 residues. The V and J ends lost 4 bases and 2 bases respectively, with 16 bases between them. Here immunoSEQ multiplex PCR was the method, and the copy in TCRdb shows in-frame clones only, minus some. Of under 30,000 clones listed, approximately 83% are singletons. The gene calls are TRBV5-1 and TRBJ2-7, with D perhaps TRBD1 (6 bases). This clonotype originated in a human donor in a cohort sampled during active COVID-19. The sample was peripheral blood. CDR3 DNA sequence: TGCGCCAGCAGCACTCAGGGGAATTTGCCCTACGAGCAGTACTTC. This encodes CASSTQGNLPYEQYF.